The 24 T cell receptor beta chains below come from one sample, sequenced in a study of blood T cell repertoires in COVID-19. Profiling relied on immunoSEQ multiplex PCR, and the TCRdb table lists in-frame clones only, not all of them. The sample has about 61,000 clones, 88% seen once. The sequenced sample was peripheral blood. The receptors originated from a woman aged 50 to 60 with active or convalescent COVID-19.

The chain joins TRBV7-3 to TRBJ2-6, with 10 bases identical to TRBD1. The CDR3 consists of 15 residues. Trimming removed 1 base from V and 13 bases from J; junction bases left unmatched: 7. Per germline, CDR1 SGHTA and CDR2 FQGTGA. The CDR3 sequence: CASSLRVGTGDVLTF. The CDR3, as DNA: TGTGCCAGCAGCTTAAGGGTAGGGACAGGGGATGTCCTGACTTTC. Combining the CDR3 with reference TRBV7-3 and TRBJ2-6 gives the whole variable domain GAGVSQTPSNKVTEKGKYVELRCDPISGHTALYWYRQSLGQGPEFLIYFQGTGAADDSGLPNDRFFAVRPEGSVSTLKIQRTERGDSAVYLCASSLRVGTGDVLTFGAGSRLTVL.

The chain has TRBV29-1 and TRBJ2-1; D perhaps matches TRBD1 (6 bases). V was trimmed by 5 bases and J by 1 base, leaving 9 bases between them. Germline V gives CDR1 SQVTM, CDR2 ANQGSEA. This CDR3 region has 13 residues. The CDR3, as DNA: TGCAGCGTTAAGGGGGAGTCCTACAATGAGCAGTTCTTC. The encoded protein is CSVKGESYNEQFF.

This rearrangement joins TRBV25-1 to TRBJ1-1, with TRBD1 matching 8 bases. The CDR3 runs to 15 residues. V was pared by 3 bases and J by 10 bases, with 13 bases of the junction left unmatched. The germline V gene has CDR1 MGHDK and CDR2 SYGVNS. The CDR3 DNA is TGTGCCAGCAGTGAGTCCGGGACAGGATTTGGAGGAGCTTTCTTT. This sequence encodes CASSESGTGFGGAFF.

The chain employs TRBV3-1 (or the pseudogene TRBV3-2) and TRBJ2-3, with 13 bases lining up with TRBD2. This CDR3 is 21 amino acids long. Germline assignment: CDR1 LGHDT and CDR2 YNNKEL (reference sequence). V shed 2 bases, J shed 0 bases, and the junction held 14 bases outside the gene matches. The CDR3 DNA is TGTGCCAGCAGCCAACACTCCGATTTGGGACTAGCGGGACCGAGCACAGATACGCAGTATTTT. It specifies CASSQHSDLGLAGPSTDTQYF.

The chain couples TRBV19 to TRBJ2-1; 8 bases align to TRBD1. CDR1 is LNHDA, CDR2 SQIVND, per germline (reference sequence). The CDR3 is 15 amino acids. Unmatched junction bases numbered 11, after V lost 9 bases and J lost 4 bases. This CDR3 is CASSKQGGYYNEQFF. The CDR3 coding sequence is TGTGCCAGCTCTAAACAGGGGGGATATTACAATGAGCAGTTCTTC.

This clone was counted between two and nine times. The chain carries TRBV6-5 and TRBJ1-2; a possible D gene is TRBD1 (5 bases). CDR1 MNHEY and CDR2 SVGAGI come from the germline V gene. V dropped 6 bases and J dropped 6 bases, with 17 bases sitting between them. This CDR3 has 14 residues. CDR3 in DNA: TGTGCCAGCAGCCTGATGGGGGGTAAGGATGGCTACACCTTC. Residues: CASSLMGGKDGYTF.

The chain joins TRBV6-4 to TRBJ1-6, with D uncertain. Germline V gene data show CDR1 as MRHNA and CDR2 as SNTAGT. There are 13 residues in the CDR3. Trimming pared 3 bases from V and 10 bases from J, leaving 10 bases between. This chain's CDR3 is CASSESLESPLHF. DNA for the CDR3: TGTGCCAGCAGTGAATCGCTAGAGTCACCCCTCCACTTT.

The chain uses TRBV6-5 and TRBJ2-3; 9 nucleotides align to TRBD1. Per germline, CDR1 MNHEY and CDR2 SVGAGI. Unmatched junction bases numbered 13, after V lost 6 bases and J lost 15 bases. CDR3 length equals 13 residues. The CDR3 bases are TGTGCCAGCAGGGAGAGCCGCGGGACAGGGAGATATTTT. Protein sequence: CASRESRGTGRYF.

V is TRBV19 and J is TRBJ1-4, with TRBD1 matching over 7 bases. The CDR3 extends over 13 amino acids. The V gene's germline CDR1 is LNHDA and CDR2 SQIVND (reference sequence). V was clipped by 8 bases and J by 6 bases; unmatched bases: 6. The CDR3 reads CASRQGNDEKLFF. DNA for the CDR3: TGTGCCAGTCGACAGGGTAATGATGAAAAACTGTTTTTT.

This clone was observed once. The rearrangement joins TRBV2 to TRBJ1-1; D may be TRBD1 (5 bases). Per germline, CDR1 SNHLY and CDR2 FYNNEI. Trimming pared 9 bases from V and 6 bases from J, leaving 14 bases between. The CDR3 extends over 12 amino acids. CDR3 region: CARGQGFPEAFF. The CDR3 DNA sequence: TGTGCCAGAGGTCAGGGATTCCCTGAAGCTTTCTTT.

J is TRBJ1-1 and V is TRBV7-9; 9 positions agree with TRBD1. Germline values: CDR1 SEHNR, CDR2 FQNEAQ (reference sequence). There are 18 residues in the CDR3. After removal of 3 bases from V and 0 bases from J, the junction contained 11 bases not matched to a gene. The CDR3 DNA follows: TGTGCCAGCAGCTTTGCAGGACAGGGGAAGAGGATGAACACTGAAGCTTTCTTT. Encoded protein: CASSFAGQGKRMNTEAFF.

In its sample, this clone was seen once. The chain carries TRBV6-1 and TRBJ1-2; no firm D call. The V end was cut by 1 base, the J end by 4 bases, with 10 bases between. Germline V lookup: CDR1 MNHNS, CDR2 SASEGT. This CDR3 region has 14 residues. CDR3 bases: TGTGCCAGCAGTGAAGGGACTACCCGCTATGGCTACACCTTC. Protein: CASSEGTTRYGYTF.

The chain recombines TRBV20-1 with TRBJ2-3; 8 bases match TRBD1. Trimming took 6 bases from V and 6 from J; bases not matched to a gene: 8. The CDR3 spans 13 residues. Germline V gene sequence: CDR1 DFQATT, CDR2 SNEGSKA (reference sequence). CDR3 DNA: TGCAGTGCCAGTCGGACAGGGACCGATACGCAGTATTTT. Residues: CSASRTGTDTQYF.

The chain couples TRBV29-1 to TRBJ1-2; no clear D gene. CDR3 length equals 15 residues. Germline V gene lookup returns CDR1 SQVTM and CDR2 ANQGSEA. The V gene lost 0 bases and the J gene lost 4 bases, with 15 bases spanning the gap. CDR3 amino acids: CSVEEGRAGFYGYTF. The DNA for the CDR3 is TGCAGCGTTGAAGAGGGGAGGGCAGGATTCTATGGCTACACCTTC.

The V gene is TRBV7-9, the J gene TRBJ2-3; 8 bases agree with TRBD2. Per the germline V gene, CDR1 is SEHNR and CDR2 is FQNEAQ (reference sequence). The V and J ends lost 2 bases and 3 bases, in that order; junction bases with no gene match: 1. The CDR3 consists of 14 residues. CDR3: CASSLSGSTDTQYF. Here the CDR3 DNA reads TGTGCCAGCAGCTTAAGCGGGAGTACAGATACGCAGTATTTT.

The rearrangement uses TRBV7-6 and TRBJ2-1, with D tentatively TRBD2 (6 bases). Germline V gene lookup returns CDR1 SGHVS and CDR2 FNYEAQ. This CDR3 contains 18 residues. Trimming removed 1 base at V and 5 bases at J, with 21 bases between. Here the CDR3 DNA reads TGTGCCAGCAGCTTAGGTTCCGGGGCTAGCGTTACCCACAATGAGCAGTTCTTC. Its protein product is CASSLGSGASVTHNEQFF.

This CDR3 is CAARDSRTGTQYF. The CDR3 DNA reads TGTGCCGCCCGGGACAGCCGAACCGGTACGCAGTATTTT. The chain couples TRBV6-5 to TRBJ2-3, with 7 bases aligning to TRBD1. V was clipped by 11 bases and J by 8 bases; unmatched bases: 13. Germline V lookup: CDR1 MNHEY, CDR2 SVGAGI. The CDR3 runs to 13 residues.

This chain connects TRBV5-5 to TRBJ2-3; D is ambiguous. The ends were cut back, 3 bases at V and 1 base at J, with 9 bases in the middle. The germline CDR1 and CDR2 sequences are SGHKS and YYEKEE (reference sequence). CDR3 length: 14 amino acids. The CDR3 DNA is TGTGCCAGCAGCTCCGACAAGGGCACAGATACGCAGTATTTT. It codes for CASSSDKGTDTQYF.

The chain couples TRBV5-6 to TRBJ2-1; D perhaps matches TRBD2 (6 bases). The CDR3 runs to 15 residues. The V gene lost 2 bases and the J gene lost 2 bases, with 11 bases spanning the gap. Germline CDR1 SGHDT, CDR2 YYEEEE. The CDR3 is CASSFETRPYNEQFF. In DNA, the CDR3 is TGTGCCAGCAGCTTTGAGACTAGGCCCTACAATGAGCAGTTCTTC.

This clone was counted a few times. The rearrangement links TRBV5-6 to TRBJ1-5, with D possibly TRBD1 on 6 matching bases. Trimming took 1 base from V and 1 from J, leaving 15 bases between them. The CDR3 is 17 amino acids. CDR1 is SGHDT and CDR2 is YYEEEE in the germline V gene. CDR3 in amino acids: CASSLRLGGLSNQPQHF. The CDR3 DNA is TGTGCCAGCAGCTTGAGATTGGGGGGGCTGAGCAATCAGCCCCAGCATTTT.

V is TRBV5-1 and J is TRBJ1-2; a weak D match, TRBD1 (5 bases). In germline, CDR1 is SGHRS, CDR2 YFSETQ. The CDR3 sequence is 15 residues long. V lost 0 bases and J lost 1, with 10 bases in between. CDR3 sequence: CASSLDGGFNYGYTF. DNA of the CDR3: TGCGCCAGCAGCTTGGACGGGGGTTTTAACTATGGCTACACCTTC.

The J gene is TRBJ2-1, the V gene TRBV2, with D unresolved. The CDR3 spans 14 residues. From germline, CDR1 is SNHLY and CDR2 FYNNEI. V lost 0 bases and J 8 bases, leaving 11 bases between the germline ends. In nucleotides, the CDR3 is TGTGCCAGCAGTGAAGCGCTTCTAGGTGATGAGCAGTTCTTC. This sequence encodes CASSEALLGDEQFF.

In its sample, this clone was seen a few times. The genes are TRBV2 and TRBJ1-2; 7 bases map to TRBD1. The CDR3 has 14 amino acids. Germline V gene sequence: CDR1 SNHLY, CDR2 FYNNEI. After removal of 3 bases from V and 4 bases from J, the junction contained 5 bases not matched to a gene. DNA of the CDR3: TGTGCCAGCAGTGAGGACCCAGGGGGCTATGGCTACACCTTC. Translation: CASSEDPGGYGYTF.

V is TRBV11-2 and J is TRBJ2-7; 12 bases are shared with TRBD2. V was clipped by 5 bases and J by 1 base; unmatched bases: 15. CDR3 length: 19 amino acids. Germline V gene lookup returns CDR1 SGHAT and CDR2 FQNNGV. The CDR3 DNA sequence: TGTGCCAGCAGCCTTGCGGGGGCCGGGACTAGCGGGTCTTCCTACGAGCAGTACTTC. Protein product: CASSLAGAGTSGSSYEQYF. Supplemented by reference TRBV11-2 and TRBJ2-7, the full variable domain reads EAGVAQSPRYKIIEKRQSVAFWCNPISGHATLYWYQQILGQGPKLLIQFQNNGVVDDSQLPKDRFSAERLKGVDSTLKIQPAKLEDSAVYLCASSLAGAGTSGSSYEQYFGPGTRLTVT.